This T cell receptor (beta chain) was sequenced in a study of metastatic and nonmetastatic thyroid tumors. This clone was recorded many times. Thyroid surgery was performed in patients who had received no treatment beforehand. The V gene's germline CDR1 is SEHNR and CDR2 FQNEAQ (reference sequence). This CDR3 contains 14 residues. The J segment lost 7 bases and the V segment lost 1 base, leaving 2 bases of the junction unmatched. TCRdb re-analyzed the PCR reads through MiXCR. The table records roughly 40,000 clones, 17% of them present only once. The chain recombines TRBV7-9 with TRBJ2-5; TRBD2 matches at 11 bases. The specimen sequenced was blood. The clonotype was recovered from a male donor with papillary thyroid cancer or a benign thyroid nodule (not recorded which). Some clones in this sample may be carry-over from other donors' samples. CDR3 sequence: CASSLGGTSGTQYF. The CDR3 DNA sequence: TGTGCCAGCAGCTTAGGGGGGACTAGCGGGACCCAGTACTTC.